What follows describes a single T cell receptor beta chain. The data belong to a study of T cells expressing NK-cell markers. Study context: One of the eight sequenced donors was seronegative, whereas the other seven were HCMV-seropositive.

This CDR3 comprises 14 residues. Germline V gives CDR1 SGDLS, CDR2 YYNGEE. TCRdb re-called the 5' RACE reads and catalogs CDR3 proteins one per entry, DNA excluded. This sample carries 150,000 to 200,000 distinct CDR3 sequences, with 20% going to the ten biggest clones. V gene TRBV9 combines with J gene TRBJ2-3; the TCRdb D gene call, TRBD2, has no DNA to confirm it. The sequenced sample was blood T cells: a sorted CD56 or NKG2C T cell subset, CD4+ or CD8+ T cells, or bulk PBMC T cells (not recorded which). The source of this sequence is a man aged 18 to 69 in good health. Here the CDR3 reads CASSVGTSRGAQYF.